Listed here is a single TCR beta chain. The data originate from a study of blood T cell repertoires in COVID-19. V lost 7 bases and J lost 4, with 13 bases in between. The CDR3 covers 13 residues. Germline V CDR1 and CDR2: MNHEY, SVGAGI. The data were produced by immunoSEQ multiplex PCR, yet TCRdb's version contains in-frame clones alone and is incomplete. The data contain some 260,000 clones, about 80% of them singletons. Sequenced sample: peripheral blood. This receptor was identified in a woman over 75 with acute or convalescent COVID-19. The chain joins TRBV6-5 to TRBJ1-2; no clear D gene. The CDR3 here is CASTTREIYGYTF. Here the CDR3 DNA reads TGTGCCAGCACCACAAGGGAGATCTATGGCTACACCTTC.